Here is one T cell receptor beta chain with its context. Its antigen is not identified. This specimen comes from a study of graft-versus-host responses after intestinal transplantation. Only in-frame clones appear in the TCRdb table, and some are missing; sequencing was by immunoSEQ multiplex PCR. This repertoire shows 23,000 or so clones, around 80% found once; its top ten account for 0.93%. The V gene's germline CDR1 is SNHLY and CDR2 FYNNEI. V lost 4 bases, J lost 5 bases, and 11 bases stayed unmatched. The CDR3 extends over 16 amino acids. General study points: Researchers found GvH clones in recipient marrow, and some showed up first in ileum or blood.

The V and J genes are TRBV2 and TRBJ2-1, with 7 bases aligning to TRBD1. Sequencing used unstimulated CD8+ T cells sorted from spleen or lymph node cells, obtained before transplant. The clonotype comes from a human donor who was the organ donor for an intestinal transplant. The CDR3 protein is CASSGETGYVDNEQFF. The CDR3 DNA reads TGTGCCAGCAGTGGGGAGACAGGGTATGTGGACAATGAGCAGTTCTTC.